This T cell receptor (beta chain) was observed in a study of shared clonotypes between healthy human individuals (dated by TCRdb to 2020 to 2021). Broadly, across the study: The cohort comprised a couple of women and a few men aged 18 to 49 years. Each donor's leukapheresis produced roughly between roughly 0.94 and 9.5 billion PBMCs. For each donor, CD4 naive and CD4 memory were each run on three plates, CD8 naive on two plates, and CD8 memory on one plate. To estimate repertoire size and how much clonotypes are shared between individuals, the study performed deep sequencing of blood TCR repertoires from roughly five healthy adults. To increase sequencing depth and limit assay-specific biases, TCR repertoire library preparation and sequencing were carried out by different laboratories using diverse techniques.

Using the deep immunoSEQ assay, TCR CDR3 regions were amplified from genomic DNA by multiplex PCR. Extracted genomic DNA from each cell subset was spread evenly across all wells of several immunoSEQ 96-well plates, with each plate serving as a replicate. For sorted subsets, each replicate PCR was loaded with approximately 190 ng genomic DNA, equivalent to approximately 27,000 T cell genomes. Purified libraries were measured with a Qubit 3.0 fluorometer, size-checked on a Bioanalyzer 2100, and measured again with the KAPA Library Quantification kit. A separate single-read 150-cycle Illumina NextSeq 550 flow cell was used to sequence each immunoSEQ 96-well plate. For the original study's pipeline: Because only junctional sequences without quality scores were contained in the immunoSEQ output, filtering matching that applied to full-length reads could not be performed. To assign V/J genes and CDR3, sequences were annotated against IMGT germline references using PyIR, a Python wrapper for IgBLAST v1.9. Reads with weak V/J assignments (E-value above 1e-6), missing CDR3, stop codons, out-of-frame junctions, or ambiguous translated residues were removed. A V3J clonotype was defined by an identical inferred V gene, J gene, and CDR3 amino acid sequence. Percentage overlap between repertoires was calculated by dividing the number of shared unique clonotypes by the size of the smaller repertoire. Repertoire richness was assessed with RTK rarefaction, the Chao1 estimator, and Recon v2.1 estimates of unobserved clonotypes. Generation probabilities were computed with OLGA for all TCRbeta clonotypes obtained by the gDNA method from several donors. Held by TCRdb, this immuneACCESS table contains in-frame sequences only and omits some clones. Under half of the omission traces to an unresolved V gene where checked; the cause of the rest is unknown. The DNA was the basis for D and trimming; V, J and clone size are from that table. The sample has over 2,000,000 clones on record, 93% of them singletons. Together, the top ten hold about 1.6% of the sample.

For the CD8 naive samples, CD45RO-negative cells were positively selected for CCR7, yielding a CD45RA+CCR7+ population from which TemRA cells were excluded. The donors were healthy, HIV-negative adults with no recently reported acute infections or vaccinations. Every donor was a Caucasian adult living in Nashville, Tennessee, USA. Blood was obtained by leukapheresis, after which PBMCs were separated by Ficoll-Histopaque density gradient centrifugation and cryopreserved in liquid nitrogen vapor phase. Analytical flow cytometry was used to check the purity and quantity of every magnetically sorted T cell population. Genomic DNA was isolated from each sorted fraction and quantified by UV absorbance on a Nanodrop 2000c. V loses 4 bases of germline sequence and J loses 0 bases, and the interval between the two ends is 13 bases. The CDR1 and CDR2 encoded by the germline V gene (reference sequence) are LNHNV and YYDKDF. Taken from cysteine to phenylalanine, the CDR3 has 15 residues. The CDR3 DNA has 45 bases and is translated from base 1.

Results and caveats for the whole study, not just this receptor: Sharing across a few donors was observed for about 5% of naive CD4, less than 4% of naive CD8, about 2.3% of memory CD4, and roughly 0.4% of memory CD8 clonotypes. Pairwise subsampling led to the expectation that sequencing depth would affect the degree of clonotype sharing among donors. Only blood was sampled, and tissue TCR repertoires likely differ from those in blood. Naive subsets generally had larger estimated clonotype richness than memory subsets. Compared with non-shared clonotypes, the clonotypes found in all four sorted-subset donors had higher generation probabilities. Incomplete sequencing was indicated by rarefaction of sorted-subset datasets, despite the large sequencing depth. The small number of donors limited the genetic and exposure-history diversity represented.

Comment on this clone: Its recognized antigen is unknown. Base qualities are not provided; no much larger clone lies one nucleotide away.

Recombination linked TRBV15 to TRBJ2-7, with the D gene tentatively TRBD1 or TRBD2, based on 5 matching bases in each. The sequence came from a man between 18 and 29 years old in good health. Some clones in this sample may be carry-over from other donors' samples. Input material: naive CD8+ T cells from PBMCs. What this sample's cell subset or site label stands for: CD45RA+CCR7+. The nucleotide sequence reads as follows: TGTGCCACCAGCATCAGGGACCTATACTCCTACGAGCAGTACTTC. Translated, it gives CATSIRDLYSYEQYF.